This TCR beta chain was identified during a study of blood T cell repertoires in COVID-19 (dated by TCRdb to 2019 to 2021). About the full investigation: Collaborator samples came from the United States, Italy and Spain and covered acute and convalescent phases of COVID-19. The dataset comprised deeply sampled blood TCRbeta repertoires from subjects exposed to, actively infected with, or recovered from COVID-19. Sample metadata almost always included a de-identified subject ID, COVID-19 status, age in years and sex. The prospective study material was composed of cDNA or gDNA derived from T cells, B-cell-depleted T cells, or PBMCs. Where HLA class I and class II types were available, the types were taken from metadata supplied by the sample provider, not from assay-based typing. The repertoires were released in a freely available public database meant as a resource for research on the immune response to SARS-CoV-2. The samples were drawn from two sources: the first 160 participants of the ongoing ImmuneRACE study, and about 1,300 subjects contributed by 6 global collaborators. Broad study findings and their caveats: The quantity of clinical and demographic metadata differed by source and by participant and was supplied without curation.

TCRbeta CDR3 regions were amplified from genomic DNA by means of the immunoSEQ Assay, a bias-controlled multiplex PCR. Concerning the study's data processing: Nucleated cell counts per sample were estimated from amplification of reference gene primers within the assay. To quantify the absolute abundance of each unique TCRbeta CDR3 rearrangement, sequence reads were collapsed and filtered. For each sample, productive Simpson clonality was calculated by taking the square root of Simpson's diversity index across productive rearrangements. The table comes from immuneACCESS by way of TCRdb, which keeps in-frame sequences with V and J called. Part of the clones is missing from these tables; in studies checked, under half for an unresolved V gene and the rest for unknown reasons. The DNA was the basis for D and trimming; V, J and clone size are from that table. The table for this sample lists under 50,000 clones; over 80% of them were counted only once. The biggest ten clones account for about 60% of the sample.

In the case of this clone: Its antigen target is currently unknown. No much larger clone exists at a distance of one base, and base qualities are not known.

Each collaborating institution followed its own protocols to collect whole blood in K2EDTA tubes. For TCRbeta analysis, collaborators shipped samples as frozen whole blood, isolated PBMCs, or DNA extracted from either of those sample types. The germline V gene provides CDR1 LGHNT and CDR2 FRNRAP. V trim: 5 bases; J trim: 0 bases; unmatched bases: 4. Including the terminal cysteine and phenylalanine, the CDR3 comprises 15 residues. Only the CDR3 DNA stays, 45 bases, in frame from base 1. The TCR comes from a man between 70 and 80 years old with acute or convalescent COVID-19. The source material was peripheral blood. The chain is made from TRBV12-5 and TRBJ1-5; TRBD1 aligns with 7 central bases. For the CDR3, the sequence is CASGPGGNSNQPQHF. The nucleotide sequence is TGTGCTAGTGGTCCAGGGGGGAATAGCAATCAGCCCCAGCATTTT.